This passage covers 11 T cell receptor beta chains from one sample sequenced in a study of post-analysis software for immune sequencing data. What these receptors recognize is not known. Every TCR beta cDNA library bore unique molecular identifiers. TCRdb reprocessed the PCR reads via MiXCR and lists one record per CDR3 protein. The sample yields about 200,000 distinct CDR3 sequences, around 29% seen once. Findings and limits, study-wide: Among roughly five TRBV segments more frequent in patients than controls were TRBV5-6, TRBV5-1 and TRBV20-1.

Sequencing used blood. The receptors stem from a girl aged 2-17 years with multiple sclerosis.

This clonotype has just a few counts. V usage is TRBV7-2 and J usage is TRBJ2-7; 8 bases line up with TRBD2. CDR1 is SGHTA and CDR2 is FQGNSA in the germline V gene. V dropped 5 bases and J dropped 2; count of bases not matched to a gene: 5. The CDR3 has 14 residues. The CDR3 sequence: CASSKTGLAYEQYF. The CDR3 nucleotides read TGTGCCAGCAGCAAAACGGGACTAGCCTACGAGCAGTACTTC.

This clonotype appeared many times. CDR3 region: CASSYTPGQAFSTDTQYF. DNA of the CDR3: TGTGCCAGCAGTTACACCCCGGGACAGGCCTTTAGCACAGATACGCAGTATTTT. The rearrangement links TRBV6-2 or TRBV6-3 to TRBJ2-3; 8 bases fit TRBD1. This CDR3 contains 18 residues. The trim removed 2 bases at V and 0 bases at J, leaving 10 bases unmatched. Germline values: CDR1 MNHEY, CDR2 SVGEGT.

This clonotype occurred many times. V usage is TRBV27 and J usage is TRBJ2-7; 10 bases are shared with TRBD1. With 5 bases clipped from V and 4 bases from J, the junction kept 2 bases outside the gene matches. Germline V gene sequence: CDR1 MNHEY, CDR2 SMNVEV (reference sequence). The CDR3 contains 13 residues. This CDR3 reads CASSPGQGYEQYF. CDR3 DNA: TGTGCCAGCAGTCCGGGACAGGGGTACGAGCAGTACTTC.

The table lists this clonotype with a few counts. The junction departs from germline at one end; a sequencing error may be responsible. This CDR3 is CSVRNGYSSGYTF. The CDR3 DNA reads as TGCAGTGTTAGAAACGGATACTCATCTGGCTACACCTTC. The gene calls are TRBV20-1 and TRBJ1-2; D gene ambiguous. This CDR3 is 13 amino acids long. Looked up from germline, CDR1 is DFQATT and CDR2 is SNEGSKA (reference sequence).

This clonotype was counted many times. The genes are TRBV15 and TRBJ2-2; the match to TRBD1 covers 10 bases. This CDR3 is built from 15 residues. The germline CDR1 and CDR2 sequences are LNHNV and YYDKDF (reference sequence). Trimming cost V 3 bases and J 6 bases; bases outside gene matches: 4. For the CDR3, the DNA is TGTGCCACCAGCAGGCTTGGGACAGGGGCCGGGGAGCTGTTTTTT. It yields the protein CATSRLGTGAGELFF.

This clonotype was detected only a few times. V gene TRBV29-1 combines with J gene TRBJ1-1; 7 nucleotides agree with TRBD1. Germline CDR1 reads SQVTM; CDR2 reads ANQGSEA. The length of the CDR3 is 14 residues. The junction had 10 bases not matched to a gene; V was cut back by 4 bases and J by 5 bases. The CDR3 region is CSVGPWGQQTEAFF. The CDR3 coding sequence is TGCAGCGTTGGGCCCTGGGGACAGCAGACTGAAGCTTTCTTT. Full variable domain (remainder filled in from reference TRBV29-1 and TRBJ1-1): SAVISQKPSRDICQRGTSLTIQCQVDSQVTMMFWYRQQPGQSLTLIATANQGSEATYESGFVIDKFPISRPNLTFSTLTVSNMSPEDSSIYLCSVGPWGQQTEAFFGQGTRLTVV.

This clonotype was picked up a small number of times. This chain links TRBV7-6 with TRBJ2-1, with 9 bases matching TRBD2. The CDR3 runs 13 residues. The trim removed 3 bases at V and 12 bases at J, leaving 6 bases unmatched. Per germline, CDR1 SGHVS and CDR2 FNYEAQ. The CDR3 region is CASSFSSGAVQFF. In nucleotides, the CDR3 is TGTGCCAGCAGCTTTTCTAGCGGGGCGGTGCAGTTCTTC. The whole variable domain, remainder taken from reference TRBV7-6 and TRBJ2-1, is GAGVSQSPRYKVTKRGQDVALRCDPISGHVSLYWYRQALGQGPEFLTYFNYEAQQDKSGLPNDRFSAERPEGSISTLTIQRTEQRDSAMYRCASSFSSGAVQFFGPGTRLTVL.

The chain employs TRBV3-1 and TRBJ1-2; D unclear. This CDR3 is built from 13 residues. V lost 6 bases and J lost 3, with 11 bases in between. The germline CDR1 and CDR2 sequences are LGHDT and YNNKEL (reference sequence). CDR3 coding DNA: TGTGCCAGCAGTCAGCTTGTAGACTATGGCTACACCTTC. This gives the protein CASSQLVDYGYTF.

This chain connects TRBV10-3 to TRBJ1-5, with 7 bases fitting TRBD1. This CDR3 contains 16 residues. Losses at the gene ends were 3 bases for V and 4 bases for J; bases not matched to a gene: 9. Germline V gene lookup returns CDR1 ENHRY and CDR2 SYGVKD. The CDR3, as DNA: TGTGCCATCAGTGACGGGGAGGGGGCCCCAAATCAGCCCCAGCATTTT. Its protein product is CAISDGEGAPNQPQHF.

This clonotype occurred many times. The chain carries TRBV5-1 and TRBJ2-3, with a weak D call TRBD2 (5 bases). The V end lost 4 bases, the J end lost 2 bases, and 14 bases lay between the germline ends. Germline V CDR1 and CDR2: SGHRS, YFSETQ. The CDR3 runs 15 residues. Written as DNA, the CDR3 is TGCGCCAGCAGCACTTGGACTCTTCCCACAGATACGCAGTATTTT. This gives the protein CASSTWTLPTDTQYF.

This clonotype appeared once. V is TRBV30 and J is TRBJ1-2, with a tentative D call TRBD1 (6 bases). Germline CDR1 is GTSNPN and CDR2 is SVGIG (reference sequence). This CDR3 region has 14 residues. The V end was cut by 0 bases, the J end by 4 bases, with 12 bases between. The CDR3 DNA is TGTGCCTGGAGTGTTACGAGAGGGGGCTATGGCTACACCTTC. This translates into CAWSVTRGGYGYTF.